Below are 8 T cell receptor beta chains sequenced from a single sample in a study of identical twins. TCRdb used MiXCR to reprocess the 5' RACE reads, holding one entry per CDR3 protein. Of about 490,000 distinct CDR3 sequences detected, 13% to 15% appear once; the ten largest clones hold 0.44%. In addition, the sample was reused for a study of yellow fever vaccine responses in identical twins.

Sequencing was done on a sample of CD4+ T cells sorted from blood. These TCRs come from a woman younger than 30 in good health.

The CDR3 loop reads CASNPQGTYYEQYV. DNA of the CDR3: TGCGCCAGCAACCCCCAGGGAACTTACTACGAGCAGTACGTC. V usage is TRBV4-1 and J usage is TRBJ2-7; a possible D gene is TRBD1 (5 bases). Germline lookup yields CDR1 MGHRA and CDR2 YSYEKL. The CDR3 covers 14 residues. V lost 7 bases and J lost 3, with 16 bases in between.

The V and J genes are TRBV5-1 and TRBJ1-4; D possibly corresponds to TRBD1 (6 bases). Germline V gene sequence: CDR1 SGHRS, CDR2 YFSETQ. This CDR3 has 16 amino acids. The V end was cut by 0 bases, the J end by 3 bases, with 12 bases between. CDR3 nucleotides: TGCGCCAGCAGCTTGGGCAGGGGACCATCTAATGAAAAACTGTTTTTT. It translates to CASSLGRGPSNEKLFF.

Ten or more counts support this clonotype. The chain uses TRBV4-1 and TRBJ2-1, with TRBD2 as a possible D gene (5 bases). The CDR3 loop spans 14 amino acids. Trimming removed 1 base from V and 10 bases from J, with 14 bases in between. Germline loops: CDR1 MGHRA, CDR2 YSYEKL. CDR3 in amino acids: CASSQAPIQREQFF. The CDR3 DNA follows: TGCGCCAGCAGCCAAGCCCCCATACAGCGGGAGCAGTTCTTC.

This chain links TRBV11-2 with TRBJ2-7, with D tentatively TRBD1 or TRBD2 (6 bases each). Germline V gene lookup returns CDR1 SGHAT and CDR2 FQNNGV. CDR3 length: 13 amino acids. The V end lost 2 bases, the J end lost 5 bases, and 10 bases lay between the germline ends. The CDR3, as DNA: TGTGCCAGCAGCTTAATAGGGGGGAACGAGCAGTACGTC. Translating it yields CASSLIGGNEQYV.

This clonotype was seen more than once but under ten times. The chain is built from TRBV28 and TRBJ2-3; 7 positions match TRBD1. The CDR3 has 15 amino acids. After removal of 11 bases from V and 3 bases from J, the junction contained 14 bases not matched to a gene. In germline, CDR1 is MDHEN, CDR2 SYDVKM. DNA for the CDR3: TGTGCCCATATCGGCCGACGACAGGGAACAGATACGCAGTATTTT. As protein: CAHIGRRQGTDTQYF.

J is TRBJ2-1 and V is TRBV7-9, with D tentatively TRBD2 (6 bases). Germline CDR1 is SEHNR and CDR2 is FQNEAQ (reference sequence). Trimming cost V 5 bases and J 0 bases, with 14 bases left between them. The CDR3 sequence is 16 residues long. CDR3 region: CASSVQGLTSYNEQFF. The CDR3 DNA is TGTGCCAGCAGCGTTCAGGGACTGACCTCCTACAATGAGCAGTTCTTC.

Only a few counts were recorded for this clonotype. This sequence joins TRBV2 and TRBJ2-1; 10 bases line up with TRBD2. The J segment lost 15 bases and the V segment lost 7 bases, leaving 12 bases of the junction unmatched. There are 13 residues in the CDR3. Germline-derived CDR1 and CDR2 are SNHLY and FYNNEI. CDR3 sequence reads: CASKIGSSGSLFF. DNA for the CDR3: TGTGCCAGCAAAATAGGGTCTAGCGGGAGCCTGTTCTTC.

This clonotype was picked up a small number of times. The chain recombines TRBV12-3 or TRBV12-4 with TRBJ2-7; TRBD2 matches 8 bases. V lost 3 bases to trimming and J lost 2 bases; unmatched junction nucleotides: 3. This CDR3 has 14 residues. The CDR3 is CASSLDGRAYEQYF. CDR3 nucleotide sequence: TGTGCCAGCAGTTTGGACGGGAGGGCCTACGAGCAGTACTTC.